The source of this TCR beta chain is a study of blood T cells in healthy people across ages. A second about 7 to 11 cycle PCR used barcoded and J-beta primers. TCRdb analysed the 5' RACE reads with MiXCR anew, one entry per CDR3 protein. Counted here are roughly 1,500,000 distinct CDR3 sequences, about 43% occurring once; the ten biggest clones make up roughly 7.9%. The J segment lost 4 bases and the V segment lost 1 base, leaving 3 bases of the junction unmatched. From germline, CDR1 is LGHDT and CDR2 YNNKEL (reference sequence). The CDR3 is 14 residues long. This TCR was sampled from a woman between 18 and 30 years old in good health. The chain employs TRBV3-1 and TRBJ2-7, with 8 nucleotides matching TRBD2. The sequenced sample was blood. CDR3 nucleotide sequence: TGTGCCAGCAGCCAAGCAGCTAGCGGGTACGAGCAGTACTTC. It encodes CASSQAASGYEQYF.